This TCR beta chain was recorded in a study of cytomegalovirus exposure and HLA in healthy donors. Regarding the study as a whole: When a later analysis was performed, an Asian-associated ancestry cluster reportedly had fewer N-insertions than the 666-donor mean. CMV serostatus alone was available as immune exposure information.

The sample holds one count of this clone. Its antigen is undetermined. Researchers ran the PCR with 60 Vbeta and 13 Jbeta primers. Measured with immunoSEQ multiplex PCR; TCRdb has only the in-frame clones, and not every one. The sample has over 150,000 clones, around 67% seen once. With 7 bases removed from V and 3 bases from J, the gap between germline ends came to 18 bases. Germline CDR1 and CDR2: LNHNV and YYDKDF (reference sequence). The CDR3 has 15 residues. The receptor was isolated from a woman aged 25 to 39 in good health and CMV-seropositive. Sequencing was carried out using PBMCs. The chain carries TRBV15 and TRBJ1-1, with a weak D call TRBD1 (6 bases). This chain's CDR3 is CATTGTLGPYTEAFF. Written as DNA, the CDR3 is TGTGCCACCACCGGGACACTAGGCCCTTACACTGAAGCTTTCTTT.